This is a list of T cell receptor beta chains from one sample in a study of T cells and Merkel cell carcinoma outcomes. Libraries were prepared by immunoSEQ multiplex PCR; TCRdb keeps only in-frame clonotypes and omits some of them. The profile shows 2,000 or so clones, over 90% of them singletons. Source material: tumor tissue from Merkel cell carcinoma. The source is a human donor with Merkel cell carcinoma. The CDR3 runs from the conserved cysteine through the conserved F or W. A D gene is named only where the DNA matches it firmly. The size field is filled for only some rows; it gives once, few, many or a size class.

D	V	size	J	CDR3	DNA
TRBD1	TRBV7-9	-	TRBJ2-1	CASSQRGGQVDNEQFF	TGTGCCAGCAGCCAGAGAGGGGGACAGGTAGACAATGAGCAGTTCTTC
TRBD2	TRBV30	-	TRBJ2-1	CAWSILNTSGSNYEQFF	TGTGCCTGGAGTATCCTCAACACTAGCGGGAGTAACTATGAGCAGTTCTTC
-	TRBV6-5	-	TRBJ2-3	CASTRDSTDTQYF	TGTGCCAGCACCAGGGACTCCACAGATACGCAGTATTTT
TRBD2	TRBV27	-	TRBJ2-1	CASSTTSGGWEQFF	TGTGCCAGCAGTACCACTAGCGGAGGTTGGGAGCAGTTCTTC
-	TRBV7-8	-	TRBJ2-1	CASSLAGSPPDEQFF	TGTGCCAGCAGCTTAGCGGGGTCTCCCCCCGATGAGCAGTTCTTC
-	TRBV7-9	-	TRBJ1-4	CASSLKQGFVEWGEKLFF	TGTGCCAGCAGCCTTAAACAGGGCTTTGTGGAATGGGGTGAAAAACTGTTTTTT
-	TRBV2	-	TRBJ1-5	CASSALRVTRQPQHF	TGTGCCAGCAGCGCCCTCCGGGTAACGCGCCAGCCCCAGCATTTT
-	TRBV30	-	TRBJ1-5	CAWSSQGNQPQHF	TGTGCCTGGAGTTCCCAGGGCAATCAGCCCCAGCATTTT
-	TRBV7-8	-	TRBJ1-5	CASSPGPGNQPQHF	TGTGCCAGCAGCCCCGGGCCGGGCAATCAGCCCCAGCATTTT
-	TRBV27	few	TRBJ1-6	CASGRRDMPLHF	TGTGCCAGCGGTCGAAGGGACATGCCCCTCCACTTT
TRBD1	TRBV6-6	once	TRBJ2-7	CASSYRGPILSYEQYF	TGTGCCAGCAGTTACAGGGGGCCCATTCTCTCCTACGAGCAGTACTTC
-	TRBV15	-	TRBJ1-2	CATSPTGEVYGYTF	TGTGCCACCAGCCCAACTGGGGAGGTCTATGGCTACACCTTC
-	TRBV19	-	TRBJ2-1	CASSAGYNEQFF	TGTGCCAGTAGTGCAGGGTACAATGAGCAGTTCTTC
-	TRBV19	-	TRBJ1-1	CASRGGAWNTEAFF	TGTGCCAGTAGGGGGGGGGCTTGGAACACTGAAGCTTTCTTT
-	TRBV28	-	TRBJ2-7	CASVEGNEQYF	TGTGCCAGCGTTGAAGGGAACGAGCAGTACTTC
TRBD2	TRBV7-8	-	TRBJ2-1	CASSSGLAGGNEQFF	TGTGCCAGCAGCTCGGGACTAGCGGGAGGGAATGAGCAGTTCTTC
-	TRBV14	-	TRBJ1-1	CASSQPGMNTEAFF	TGTGCCAGCAGCCAGCCAGGCATGAACACTGAAGCTTTCTTT
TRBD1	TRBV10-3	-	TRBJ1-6	CAIRGTGDLNSPLHF	TGTGCCATCAGGGGGACAGGGGATCTTAATTCACCCCTCCACTTT
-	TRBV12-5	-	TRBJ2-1	CASAPGQGSSYNEQFF	TGTGCTAGTGCCCCCGGTCAGGGGAGCTCCTACAATGAGCAGTTCTTC
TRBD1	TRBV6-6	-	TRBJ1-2	CASGSGQGAGGYTF	TGTGCCAGCGGATCGGGACAGGGGGCGGGTGGCTACACCTTC
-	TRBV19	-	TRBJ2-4	CASSIALETSQYF	TGTGCCAGTAGTATAGCCCTTGAAACTAGCCAGTACTTC
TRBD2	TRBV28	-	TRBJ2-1	CASSLTSGTLSNEQFF	TGTGCCAGCAGTTTGACTAGCGGGACCCTATCCAATGAGCAGTTCTTC
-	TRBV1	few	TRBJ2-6	CTSSRRANVLTF	TGCACCAGCAGTCGTCGGGCCAACGTCCTGACTTTC
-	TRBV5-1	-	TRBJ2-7	CASSLEWIAEQYF	TGCGCCAGCAGCCTGGAGTGGATAGCCGAGCAGTACTTC
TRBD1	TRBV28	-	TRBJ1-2	CASSRGGQGNYGYTF	TGTGCCAGCAGTCGCGGCGGACAGGGGAACTATGGCTACACCTTC
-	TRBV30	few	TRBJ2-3	CAWGSVTQYF	TGTGCCTGGGGTAGTGTCACGCAGTATTTT
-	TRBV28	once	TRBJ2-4	CASSFQGAKNIQYF	TGTGCCAGCAGTTTCCAGGGGGCCAAAAACATTCAGTACTTC
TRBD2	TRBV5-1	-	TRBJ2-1	CASSLVISGDNEQFF	TGCGCCAGCAGCTTGGTGATTAGCGGGGACAATGAGCAGTTCTTC
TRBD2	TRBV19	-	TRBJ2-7	CASSSLSGSSYEQYF	TGTGCCAGTAGTTCTCTAAGCGGGAGTAGCTACGAGCAGTACTTC
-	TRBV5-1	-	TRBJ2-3	CASSLVGRTDTQYF	TGCGCCAGCAGCTTGGTAGGGCGAACGGATACGCAGTATTTT
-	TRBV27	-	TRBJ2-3	CASSSRMGVGDTQYF	TGTGCCAGCAGTTCCAGAATGGGGGTCGGAGATACGCAGTATTTT
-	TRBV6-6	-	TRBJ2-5	CASRRETQYF	TGTGCCAGCAGAAGAGAGACCCAGTACTTC
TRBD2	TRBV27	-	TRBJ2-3	CASKASGGTDTQYF	TGTGCCAGCAAGGCTAGCGGGGGCACAGATACGCAGTATTTT
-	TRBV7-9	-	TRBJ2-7	CASSLQGTYEQYF	TGTGCCAGCAGCTTACAGGGGACCTACGAGCAGTACTTC
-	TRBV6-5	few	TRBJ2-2	CASSTGRRNTGELFF	TGTGCCAGCAGTACGGGACGGAGGAACACCGGGGAGCTGTTTTTT
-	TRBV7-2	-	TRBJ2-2	CASSLTNTGELFF	TGTGCCAGCAGTCTAACGAACACCGGGGAGCTGTTTTTT
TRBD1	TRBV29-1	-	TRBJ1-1	CSVRPGGTEAFF	TGCAGCGTTAGGCCAGGGGGCACTGAAGCTTTCTTT
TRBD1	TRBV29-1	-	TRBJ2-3	CSVRQGKGGTDTQYF	TGCAGCGTCCGACAGGGTAAGGGTGGCACAGATACGCAGTATTTT
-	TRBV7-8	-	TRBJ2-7	CASSLTHEQYF	TGTGCCAGCAGCTTAACCCACGAGCAGTACTTC
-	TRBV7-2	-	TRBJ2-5	CASSLGRQETQYF	TGTGCCAGCAGCTTGGGCAGACAAGAGACCCAGTACTTC